This T cell receptor beta chain was profiled in a study of beta chain features in type 1 diabetes. Findings and caveats of the study: In all four CD4+ subsets, TCRB CDR3 length was significantly, moderately reduced in type 1 diabetes.

V was trimmed by 1 base and J by 8 bases, leaving 11 bases between them. The CDR3 runs to 13 residues. Germline V CDR1 and CDR2: SGHTA, FQGNSA. Investigators reverse transcribed all isolated RNA, so they sequenced expressed TCRB transcripts. The study sequenced naive, central memory and regulatory T cell samples to an average of about 3.5 million reads. TCRdb keeps only in-frame clones here, not all; method: immunoSEQ multiplex PCR. The sample holds hundreds of thousands of clones; 10% to 15% are singletons and the top ten take approximately 0.021%. Note on this clone: Its antigen is still unknown.

Sorting with CD45RO/CCR7/CD25/CD127/CD95/CD27 yielded naive, central memory, regulatory and stem-like memory CD4+ cells. The chain employs TRBV7-2 and TRBJ1-2; D is ambiguous. This receptor was taken from a man younger than 35 with type 1 diabetes. Specimen: naive CD4+ T cells from blood. The CDR3 loop reads CASSLGTLEGYTF. The CDR3 nucleotides read TGTGCCAGCAGCTTAGGGACCCTCGAGGGCTACACCTTC.